This T cell receptor beta chain was recorded in a study of cytomegalovirus exposure and HLA in healthy donors. About this clone itself: The antigen is unknown.

Regarding the study as a whole: Prior analysis indicated that the majority of TCR beta V segments exhibited productivity approximately 90% or approximately 30% of the time. The authors assumed roughly uniform sequencing depth across donors for presence/absence analyses.

Vbeta (60) and Jbeta (13) primers were used in the PCR. Method: immunoSEQ multiplex PCR; TCRdb's copy keeps in-frame clones and lacks some. The sample records about 130,000 clones, 83% being singletons. The CDR3 extends over 15 amino acids. CDR1 GTSNPN and CDR2 SVGIG come from the germline V gene (reference sequence). Trimming cost V 4 bases and J 3 bases; bases outside gene matches: 7. Sequenced input: PBMCs. This clonotype was obtained from a girl aged 2 to 9 in good health and CMV-seronegative. The chain links TRBV30 to TRBJ1-5, with 9 bases that match TRBD1. CDR3 sequence reads: CAWKNRQGDNQPQHF. CDR3 in DNA: TGTGCCTGGAAAAACAGACAGGGGGACAATCAGCCCCAGCATTTT. Filled out from reference TRBV30 and TRBJ1-5, the complete variable domain reads SQTIHQWPATLVQPVGSPLSLECTVEGTSNPNLYWYRQAAGRGLQLLFYSVGIGQISSEVPQNLSASRPQDRQFILSSKKLLLSDSGFYLCAWKNRQGDNQPQHFGDGTRLSIL.